Listed here are 10 T cell receptor beta chains from one sample, sequenced in a study of regulatory T cells in long-lasting Graves disease. With iRepertoire HTBI primers and Arm-PCR of CDR3 regions, TCR beta libraries were built. TCRdb reprocessed the multiplex PCR reads with MiXCR, giving one entry per CDR3 protein. The table shows 250,000 or so distinct CDR3 sequences, with 20% to 25% occurring only once. As to time point: newly diagnosed GD, antithyroid drugs for less than 3 months. Preparation of the TCR library used RNA extracted from PBMCs. Sequenced here: peripheral blood mononuclear cells (PBMCs), sampled at new diagnosis, from a patient treated with antithyroid drugs. Receptors originate from a female donor with Graves disease.

This clonotype showed up many times. The genes are TRBV7-2 and TRBJ2-7; no definite D call. Trimming removed 1 base at V and 5 bases at J, with 6 bases between. The CDR3 sequence is 12 residues long. The germline CDR1 and CDR2 sequences are SGHTA and FQGNSA. This CDR3 is CASSLDLDEQYF. CDR3 nucleotide sequence: TGTGCCAGCAGCTTAGACCTAGACGAGCAGTACTTC.

The V and J genes are TRBV2 and TRBJ1-5; D is possibly TRBD1 (5 bases). From germline, CDR1 is SNHLY and CDR2 FYNNEI. This CDR3 comprises 13 residues. Trimming pared 8 bases from V and 5 bases from J, leaving 13 bases between. CDR3: CASGPGGDQPQHF. The CDR3 DNA follows: TGTGCCAGCGGGCCGGGGGGGGATCAGCCCCAGCATTTT.

The sample holds many counts of this clonotype. CDR3 loop: CASSQDHTSGSRELFF. The CDR3 nucleotides read TGTGCCAGCAGCCAAGATCATACTAGCGGTTCTAGGGAGCTGTTTTTT. V and J are TRBV3-1 and TRBJ2-2; 8 nucleotides agree with TRBD2. Germline V lookup: CDR1 LGHDT, CDR2 YNNKEL (reference sequence). The CDR3 covers 16 residues. The V and J ends lost 0 bases and 9 bases, in that order; junction bases with no gene match: 9.

The table lists this clonotype with many counts. The J gene is TRBJ2-2, the V gene TRBV9; 8 bases are shared with TRBD1. Germline loops: CDR1 SGDLS, CDR2 YYNGEE. With V trimmed by 0 bases and J by 3 bases, 4 bases remained unmatched. The CDR3 contains 16 residues. The CDR3 loop is CASSVAGTGDTGELFF. In nucleotides, the CDR3 is TGTGCCAGCAGCGTAGCCGGGACAGGAGACACCGGGGAGCTGTTTTTT.

Remarks on this clonotype: With only one base between it and a far larger clone, this is likely a read error. V and J are TRBV2 and TRBJ1-5; no clear D. The CDR3 runs 13 residues. V was shortened by 6 bases and J by 0 bases, with 6 bases between the two germline ends. Germline assignment: CDR1 SNHLY and CDR2 FYNNEI. The CDR3 nucleotides read TGTGCCAGCAGCCGGCCTAGCAATCAGCCCCAGCATTTT. Its protein is CASSRPSNQPQHF.

This clonotype was counted at least ten times. The V call is TRBV27, the J call TRBJ2-7; 10 bases agree with TRBD2. CDR3 length equals 16 residues. In germline, CDR1 is MNHEY, CDR2 SMNVEV (reference sequence). J was trimmed by 0 bases and V by 6 bases; bases with no gene match: 8. The CDR3 here is CASRSGLADSSYEQYF. The CDR3 nucleotides read TGTGCCAGCAGATCTGGACTAGCGGATAGCTCCTACGAGCAGTACTTC.

The rearrangement uses TRBV7-2 and TRBJ2-7; TRBD1 aligns across 9 bases. This CDR3 comprises 14 residues. Germline values: CDR1 SGHTA, CDR2 FQGNSA. Germline trimming cut 2 bases from V and 10 bases from J; bases unmatched to any gene: 9. The CDR3 loop is CASSLTRGTGSQYF. CDR3 coding DNA: TGTGCCAGCAGCTTAACGCGGGGGACAGGGAGTCAGTACTTC.

Ten or more counts support this clonotype. The chain has TRBV18 and TRBJ2-7; D ambiguous. Germline V gene sequence: CDR1 KGHSH, CDR2 LQKENI. The CDR3 is made up of 14 amino acids. Trimming removed 1 base from V and 2 bases from J, with 9 bases in between. The CDR3 sequence is CASSPRPDPYEQYF. CDR3 sequence (DNA): TGTGCCAGCTCACCACGGCCAGACCCCTACGAGCAGTACTTC.

The genes are TRBV4-3 and TRBJ2-1; 7 bases line up with TRBD1. Germline V lookup: CDR1 LGHNA, CDR2 YSLEER. This CDR3 is built from 17 residues. The J segment lost 4 bases and the V segment lost 0 bases, leaving 9 bases of the junction unmatched. DNA for the CDR3: TGCGCCAGCAGCCAAGATCTGACAGGGTTTTCTTACAATGAGCAGTTCTTC. The encoded protein is CASSQDLTGFSYNEQFF.

This clonotype was seen many times. The V and J genes are TRBV12-3 or TRBV12-4 and TRBJ2-7; D uncertain. The germline V and J ends were trimmed by 3 bases and 5 bases, with 11 bases remaining between them. CDR3 length equals 13 residues. DNA of the CDR3: TGTGCCAGCAGTTTGGCACGAGTCGACGAGCAGTACTTC. Translating gives CASSLARVDEQYF.